The 18 T cell receptor beta chains below were found in one sample sequenced in a study of T cells in Graves' hyperthyroidism and ophthalmopathy. RNA transcripts served as the template for amplifying TCR beta CDR3 regions. A first-round RT-PCR of the TCR CDR3 used the HTBI primer set. TCRdb analysed the multiplex PCR reads with MiXCR anew, one entry per CDR3 protein. The data show under 300,000 distinct CDR3 sequences, roughly 20% seen once. The sequenced material came from blood. The receptor set was obtained from a young man with Graves' ophthalmopathy.

This clonotype turned up a few times. The V call is TRBV9, the J call TRBJ1-1; D is possibly TRBD1 (6 bases). The CDR3 has 14 amino acids. Between the trimmed V and J ends, which lost 3 bases and 4 bases, there was a span of 13 bases. Germline values: CDR1 SGDLS, CDR2 YYNGEE. The CDR3: CASSADRLVTEAFF. The CDR3 DNA reads as TGTGCCAGCAGCGCTGACAGGTTGGTCACTGAAGCTTTCTTT. Variable domain in full (rest from reference TRBV9 and TRBJ1-1): DSGVTQTPKHLITATGQRVTLRCSPRSGDLSVYWYQQSLDQGLQFLIQYYNGEERAKGNILERFSAQQFPDLHSELNLSSLELGDSALYFCASSADRLVTEAFFGQGTRLTVV.

The V call is TRBV29-1, the J call TRBJ2-7; 10 bases are shared with TRBD2. The CDR3 has 13 residues. Trimming at V came to 7 bases and at J to 1 base, leaving 4 bases not matched to a gene. Germline lookup yields CDR1 SQVTM and CDR2 ANQGSEA. The CDR3 DNA reads as TGCAGCGCACGACTAGCGGGTTCCTACGAGCAGTACTTC. This sequence encodes CSARLAGSYEQYF.

This clonotype was seen only a few times. V and J are TRBV4-2 and TRBJ1-2; tentative D call: TRBD1 (6 bases). Trimming shortened V by 3 bases and J by 8 bases, and 22 bases separated the two germline ends. The germline V gene encodes CDR1 LGHNA and CDR2 YNFKEQ. This CDR3 region has 16 residues. CDR3 in DNA: TGTGCCAGCAGCCACTCCGACCCGGGGGCGCTGCGGGGCTACACCTTC. Protein: CASSHSDPGALRGYTF.

This sequence joins TRBV10-3 and TRBJ2-2; the match to TRBD2 covers 13 bases. CDR1 and CDR2 from the germline V gene are ENHRY and SYGVKD. Trimming removed 5 bases from V and 7 bases from J; junction bases left unmatched: 13. The CDR3 spans 18 residues. The CDR3 region is CAISRYGLAGDRDGELFF. In nucleotides, the CDR3 is TGTGCCATCAGTCGTTATGGACTAGCGGGAGATCGGGACGGGGAGCTGTTTTTT.

This clonotype has at least ten counts. The gene calls are TRBV5-1 and TRBJ2-1, with a weak D call TRBD1 (6 bases). This CDR3 comprises 16 residues. Trimming shortened V by 4 bases and J by 7 bases, and 21 bases separated the two germline ends. Germline assignment: CDR1 SGHRS and CDR2 YFSETQ. The CDR3 protein is CASSLFAGQKGNEQFF. CDR3 coding DNA: TGCGCCAGCAGCCTGTTTGCCGGACAGAAAGGAAATGAGCAGTTCTTC.

The V and J genes are TRBV20-1 and TRBJ2-3; D ambiguous. The germline CDR1 and CDR2 sequences are DFQATT and SNEGSKA (reference sequence). The V end lost 6 bases, the J end lost 2 bases, and 18 bases lay between the germline ends. The CDR3 is made up of 15 amino acids. Here the CDR3 reads CSARRSSEITDTQYF. CDR3 nucleotides: TGCAGTGCAAGGCGCTCATCCGAAATCACAGATACGCAGTATTTT.

The sample holds many counts of this clonotype. This chain connects TRBV30 to TRBJ1-1; D ambiguous. The CDR3 has 14 residues. Germline lookup yields CDR1 GTSNPN and CDR2 SVGIG (reference sequence). Trimming stripped 2 bases from V and 1 base from J, with 11 bases between. The CDR3 DNA reads TGTGCCTGGAGTACGCCCCTCGCGAACACTGAAGCTTTCTTT. This gives the protein CAWSTPLANTEAFF. The variable domain in full, completed from reference TRBV30 and TRBJ1-1, reads SQTIHQWPATLVQPVGSPLSLECTVEGTSNPNLYWYRQAAGRGLQLLFYSVGIGQISSEVPQNLSASRPQDRQFILSSKKLLLSDSGFYLCAWSTPLANTEAFFGQGTRLTVV.

As regards this clonotype: This clone may be a read error of a much larger clone one base away. This chain joins TRBV11-2 and TRBJ2-7; a possible D gene is TRBD1 (6 bases). CDR3 size: 14 residues. CDR1 is SGHAT, CDR2 FQNNGV, per germline. Between the trimmed V and J ends, which lost 1 base and 6 bases, there was a span of 13 bases. CDR3 residues: CASSLARGMCEQYF. The CDR3 nucleotides read TGTGCCAGCAGCTTAGCCAGGGGAATGTGCGAGCAGTACTTC.

There are a few counts of this clonotype. V is TRBV2 and J is TRBJ1-3; D is undetermined. V lost 3 bases to trimming and J lost 3 bases, with 21 bases between them. The CDR3 runs to 18 residues. Germline V lookup: CDR1 SNHLY, CDR2 FYNNEI. The CDR3 loop reads CASSEGVSAEAVGNTIYF. CDR3 nucleotides: TGTGCCAGCAGTGAGGGTGTGAGTGCGGAAGCTGTTGGAAACACCATATATTTT.

This chain connects TRBV10-3 to TRBJ1-1; D is ambiguous. V was pared by 2 bases and J by 6 bases, with 10 bases between. Per the germline V gene, CDR1 is ENHRY and CDR2 is SYGVKD. CDR3 size: 13 residues. CDR3 coding DNA: TGTGCCATCAGTGAGGTTGTGGGCGCTGAAGCTTTCTTT. Translated: CAISEVVGAEAFF.

This clonotype was counted a few times. This chain connects TRBV12-3 or TRBV12-4 to TRBJ1-2; D might be TRBD1 (5 bases). The CDR3 length is 13 residues. V was clipped by 5 bases and J by 1 base, with 8 bases between them. The CDR3 nucleotides are TGTGCCAGCAGTAACCAGGGTAACTATGGCTACACCTTC. Translated, it gives CASSNQGNYGYTF.

This clonotype was seen only once. The chain is built from TRBV19 and TRBJ2-5; the D call may be TRBD1 or TRBD2 (5 bases each). The CDR3 has 13 amino acids. Trimming took off 8 bases at V and 4 bases at J, with 14 bases between the two ends. Germline CDR1 reads LNHDA; CDR2 reads SQIVND (reference sequence). The CDR3, as DNA: TGTGCCAGTGGTAGGGACGGAGGAGAGACCCAGTACTTC. It translates to CASGRDGGETQYF.

This sequence joins TRBV6-1 and TRBJ1-1, with unresolved D. Between the trimmed V and J ends, which lost 1 base and 11 bases, there was a span of 11 bases. The germline V gene has CDR1 MNHNS and CDR2 SASEGT. There are 12 residues in the CDR3. The CDR3 nucleotides read TGTGCCAGCAGTGAAGGAGGAAGGGAGGCTTTCTTT. It translates to CASSEGGREAFF.

In this sample, this clonotype turned up many times. The V call is TRBV11-1, the J call TRBJ2-7; 10 nucleotides match TRBD1. J lost 5 bases, V lost 6 bases, and 7 bases had no gene match. The CDR3 is 14 amino acids. Germline assignment: CDR1 SGHAT and CDR2 FQDESV (reference sequence). CDR3 in amino acids: CASRHRDRGNEQYF. In nucleotides, the CDR3 is TGTGCCAGCAGACACCGGGACAGGGGAAACGAGCAGTACTTC.

V gene TRBV20-1 combines with J gene TRBJ1-6; no definite D call. V lost 6 bases to trimming and J lost 10 bases, with 16 bases between them. CDR1 is DFQATT, CDR2 SNEGSKA, per germline (reference sequence). The length of the CDR3 is 13 residues. The chain's CDR3 is CSAQIGVGSPLHF. In DNA, the CDR3 is TGCAGTGCCCAAATTGGGGTTGGGTCACCCCTCCACTTT.

This clonotype was counted at least ten times. The V call is TRBV28, the J call TRBJ2-7, with no clear D. This CDR3 is 15 amino acids long. V was cut by 1 base and J by 2 bases, with 12 bases left in between. The germline CDR1 and CDR2 sequences are MDHEN and SYDVKM. CDR3 sequence reads: CASSLSGPSPYEQYF. The CDR3 DNA follows: TGTGCCAGCAGTTTATCAGGACCGAGCCCCTACGAGCAGTACTTC.

The V gene is TRBV12-3 or TRBV12-4, the J gene TRBJ2-3; D not certain. V was cut by 5 bases and J by 6 bases, with 12 bases left in between. The CDR3 runs 13 residues. The CDR3 here is CASSPASPDTQYF. The CDR3 DNA reads as TGTGCCAGCAGTCCTGCTTCTCCTGATACGCAGTATTTT.

V is TRBV7-9 and J is TRBJ2-1; 8 positions match TRBD2. Germline V gene data show CDR1 as SEHNR and CDR2 as FQNEAQ (reference sequence). The length of the CDR3 is 14 residues. Trimming at V came to 3 bases and at J to 7 bases, leaving 5 bases not matched to a gene. CDR3 amino acids: CASSFERGRNEQFF. DNA of the CDR3: TGTGCCAGCAGCTTTGAGCGGGGGCGGAATGAGCAGTTCTTC.